The 8 T cell receptor beta chains in this list originate from one sample, sequenced in a study of low-dose radiotherapy and immunotherapy resistance in tumors. Primers targeting TRAV and TRBV primed first-strand cDNA, covering alpha and beta chains. The authors amplified TCRs for 20 PCR cycles with a constant-region primer and a V-primer adapter. TCRdb re-derived calls from the reads in MiXCR, one entry per CDR3 protein. This sample has about 80,000 distinct CDR3 sequences; around a sixth occur once, and the top ten carry 1.3% to 1.5%. Time point here: after trial treatment. Treatment defined: LDRT plus nivolumab, ipilimumab, low-dose cyclophosphamide and aspirin (RACIN trial). The sequencing here drew on PBMCs, taken after low-dose radiotherapy plus immunotherapy. The receptor source for this set is a male donor with prostate cancer.

This clonotype was picked up many times. V gene TRBV19 combines with J gene TRBJ1-1; D may be TRBD1 (6 bases). The germline gives CDR1 LNHDA, CDR2 SQIVND (reference sequence). This CDR3 spans 19 amino acids. V was cut by 3 bases and J by 4 bases, with 27 bases left in between. This CDR3 reads CASSILRRGRIEEGTEAFF. The CDR3 bases are TGTGCCAGTAGTATCCTTCGCCGGGGGCGAATTGAAGAGGGCACTGAAGCTTTCTTT.

This rearrangement joins TRBV12-3 or TRBV12-4 to TRBJ1-2; D is unresolved. The CDR3 totals 15 residues. The CDR3 spells CADRSAEGNNYGYTF. The CDR3 DNA follows: TGTGCGGATCGTTCGGCTGAGGGTAATAACTATGGCTACACCTTC.

The sample holds many counts of this clonotype. V and J are TRBV5-4 and TRBJ2-7; TRBD1 matches 8 bases. V was pared by 3 bases and J by 3 bases, with 2 bases of the junction left unmatched. The CDR3 loop spans 13 amino acids. The germline gives CDR1 SGHNT, CDR2 YYREEE (reference sequence). The DNA of the CDR3 is TGTGCCAGCAGCTCGGGGACAGGCTACGAGCAGTACTTC. Protein: CASSSGTGYEQYF.

This clonotype showed up many times. The chain employs TRBV7-2 and TRBJ2-1; D may be TRBD2 (6 bases). The CDR3 covers 15 residues. The germline CDR1 and CDR2 sequences are SGHTA and FQGNSA. Trimming cost V 0 bases and J 7 bases, with 13 bases left between them. Here the CDR3 reads CASSLAEGVKNEQFF. The CDR3 nucleotides read TGTGCCAGCAGCTTAGCGGAGGGAGTAAAAAATGAGCAGTTCTTC.

This clonotype was counted many times. This chain uses TRBV2 with TRBJ2-6; TRBD2 might be the D (6 bases). The germline gives CDR1 SNHLY, CDR2 FYNNEI. The CDR3 has 15 residues. Between the trimmed V and J ends, which lost 6 bases and 1 base, there was a span of 10 bases. The DNA of the CDR3 is TGTGCCAGCAGCGAGGAGGGGTCTGGGGCCAACGTCCTGACTTTC. Its protein is CASSEEGSGANVLTF.

This clonotype was picked up many times. The chain links TRBV12-3 or TRBV12-4 to TRBJ1-4, with D unresolved. The CDR3 totals 13 residues. Deletions cut 6 bases from V and 3 bases from J, with 8 bases between. The CDR3 reads CASRGQPNEKLFF. In DNA form, the CDR3 reads TGTGCCAGCAGAGGTCAGCCTAATGAAAAACTGTTTTTT.

In this sample, this clonotype turned up many times. The chain recombines TRBV11-2 with TRBJ2-7; D gene unclear. The CDR3 has 14 amino acids. Germline assignment: CDR1 SGHAT and CDR2 FQNNGV. Trimming pared 6 bases from V and 4 bases from J, leaving 16 bases between. The chain's CDR3 is CASSSAVLPYEQYF. The CDR3 nucleotides read TGTGCCAGCAGTTCGGCTGTTCTCCCATACGAGCAGTACTTC.

In its sample, this clonotype was seen many times. This chain connects TRBV28 to TRBJ2-7; TRBD2 is a possible D gene (5 bases). This CDR3 has 14 residues. The germline V gene has CDR1 MDHEN and CDR2 SYDVKM. Trimming pared 2 bases from V and 6 bases from J, leaving 14 bases between. This CDR3 is CASSLGGSVSEQYF. The CDR3 DNA is TGTGCCAGCAGTTTAGGTGGTAGCGTCTCCGAGCAGTACTTC.